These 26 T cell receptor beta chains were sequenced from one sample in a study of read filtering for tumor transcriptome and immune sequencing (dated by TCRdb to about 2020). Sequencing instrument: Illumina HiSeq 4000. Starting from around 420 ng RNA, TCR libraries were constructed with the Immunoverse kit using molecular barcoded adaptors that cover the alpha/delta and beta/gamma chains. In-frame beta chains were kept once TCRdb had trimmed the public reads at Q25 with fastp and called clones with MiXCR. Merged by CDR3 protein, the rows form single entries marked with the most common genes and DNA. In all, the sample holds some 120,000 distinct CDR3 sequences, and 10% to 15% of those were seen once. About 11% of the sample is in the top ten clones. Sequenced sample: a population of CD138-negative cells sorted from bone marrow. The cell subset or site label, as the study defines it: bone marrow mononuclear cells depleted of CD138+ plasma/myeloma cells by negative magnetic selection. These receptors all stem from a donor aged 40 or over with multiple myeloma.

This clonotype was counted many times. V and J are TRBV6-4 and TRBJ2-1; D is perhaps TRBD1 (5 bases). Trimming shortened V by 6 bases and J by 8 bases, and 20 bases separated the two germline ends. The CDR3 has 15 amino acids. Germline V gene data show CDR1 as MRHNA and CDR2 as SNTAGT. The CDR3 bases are TGTGCCAGCAGCCCCGACCGAGGACAAGAGGATGAGCAGTTCTTC. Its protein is CASSPDRGQEDEQFF.

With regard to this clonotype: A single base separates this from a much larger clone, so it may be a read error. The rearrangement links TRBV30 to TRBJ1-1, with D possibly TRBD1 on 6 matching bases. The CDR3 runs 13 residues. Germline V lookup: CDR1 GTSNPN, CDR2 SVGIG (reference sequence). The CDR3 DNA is TGTGCCTGGAGCGCCCAAGGGGACACTAAAGCTTTCTTT. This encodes CAWSAQGDTKAFF.

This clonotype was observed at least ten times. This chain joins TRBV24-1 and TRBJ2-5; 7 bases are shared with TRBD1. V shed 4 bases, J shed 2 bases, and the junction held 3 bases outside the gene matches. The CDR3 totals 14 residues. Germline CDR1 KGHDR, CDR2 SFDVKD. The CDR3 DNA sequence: TGTGCCACCAGTGAGGGGACAGTTCAAGAGACCCAGTACTTC. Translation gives CATSEGTVQETQYF.

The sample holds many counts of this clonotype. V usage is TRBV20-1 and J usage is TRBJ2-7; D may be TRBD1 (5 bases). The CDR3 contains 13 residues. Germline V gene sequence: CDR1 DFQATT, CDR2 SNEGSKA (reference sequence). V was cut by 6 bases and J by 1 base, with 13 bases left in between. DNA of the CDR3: TGCAGTGCGAATGCCAGGGAATCCTACGAGCAGTACTTC. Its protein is CSANARESYEQYF.

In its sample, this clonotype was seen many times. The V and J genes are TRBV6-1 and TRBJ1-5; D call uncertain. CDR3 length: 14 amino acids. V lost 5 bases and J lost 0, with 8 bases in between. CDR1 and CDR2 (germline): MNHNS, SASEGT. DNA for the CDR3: TGTGCCAGCAGTACGGTGGGTAGCAATCAGCCCCAGCATTTT. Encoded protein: CASSTVGSNQPQHF.

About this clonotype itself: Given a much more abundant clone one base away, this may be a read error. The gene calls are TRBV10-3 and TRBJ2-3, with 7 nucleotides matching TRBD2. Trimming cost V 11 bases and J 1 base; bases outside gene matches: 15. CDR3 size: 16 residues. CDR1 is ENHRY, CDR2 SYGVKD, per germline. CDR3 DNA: TGTGCCTCCTCCCATTTTGGGGGGGAACGCACAGATACGCAGTATTTT. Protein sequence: CASSHFGGERTDTQYF.

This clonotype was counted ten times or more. The CDR3: CASSLSARTEAFF. The DNA for the CDR3 is TGTGCCAGCAGCCTGTCCGCGAGGACTGAAGCTTTCTTT. V gene TRBV7-9 combines with J gene TRBJ1-1; D is uncertain. Germline values: CDR1 SEHNR, CDR2 FQNEAQ (reference sequence). The V and J ends lost 5 bases and 5 bases respectively, with 12 bases between them. The CDR3 sequence is 13 residues long.

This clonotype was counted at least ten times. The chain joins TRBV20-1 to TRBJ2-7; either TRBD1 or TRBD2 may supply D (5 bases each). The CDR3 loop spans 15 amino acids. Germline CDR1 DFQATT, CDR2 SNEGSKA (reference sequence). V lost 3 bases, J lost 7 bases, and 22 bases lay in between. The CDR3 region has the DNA TGCAGTGCTAGGATTGGGGGAATACCTACCGGGGAGCAGTACTTC. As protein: CSARIGGIPTGEQYF.

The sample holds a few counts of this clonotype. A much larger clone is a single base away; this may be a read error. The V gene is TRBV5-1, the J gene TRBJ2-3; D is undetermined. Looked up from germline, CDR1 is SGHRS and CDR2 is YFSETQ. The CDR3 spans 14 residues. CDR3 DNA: TGCGCCAGCAGCTTGGAAAGGGTTACAGATGCGCAGTATTTT. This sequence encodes CASSLERVTDAQYF.

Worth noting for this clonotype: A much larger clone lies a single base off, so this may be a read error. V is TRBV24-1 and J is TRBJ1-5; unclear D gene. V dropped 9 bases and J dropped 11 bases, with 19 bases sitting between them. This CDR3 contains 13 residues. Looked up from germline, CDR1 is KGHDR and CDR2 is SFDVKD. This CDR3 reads CATGGGGSESQHF. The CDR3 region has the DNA TGTGCCACCGGTGGTGGCGGTTCAGAGTCCCAGCATTTT.

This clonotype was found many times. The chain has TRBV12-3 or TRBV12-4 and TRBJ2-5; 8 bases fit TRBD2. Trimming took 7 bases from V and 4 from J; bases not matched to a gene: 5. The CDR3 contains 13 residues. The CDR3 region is CASTSGSGETQYF. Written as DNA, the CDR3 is TGTGCCAGCACCAGCGGGAGCGGAGAGACCCAGTACTTC.

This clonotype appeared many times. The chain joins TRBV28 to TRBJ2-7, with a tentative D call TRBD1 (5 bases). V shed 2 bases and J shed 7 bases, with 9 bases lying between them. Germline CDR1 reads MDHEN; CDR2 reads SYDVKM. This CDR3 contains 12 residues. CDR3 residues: CASSLQGAEQYF. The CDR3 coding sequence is TGTGCCAGCAGTTTACAGGGTGCAGAGCAGTACTTC.

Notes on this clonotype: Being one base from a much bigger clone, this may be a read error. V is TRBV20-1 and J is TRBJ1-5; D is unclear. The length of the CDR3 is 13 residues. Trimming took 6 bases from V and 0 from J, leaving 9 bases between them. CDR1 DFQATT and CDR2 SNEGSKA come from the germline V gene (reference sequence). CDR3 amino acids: CSARTFSNQPQHF. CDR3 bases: TGCAGTGCAAGGACTTTTAGCAATCAGCCCCAGCATTTT.

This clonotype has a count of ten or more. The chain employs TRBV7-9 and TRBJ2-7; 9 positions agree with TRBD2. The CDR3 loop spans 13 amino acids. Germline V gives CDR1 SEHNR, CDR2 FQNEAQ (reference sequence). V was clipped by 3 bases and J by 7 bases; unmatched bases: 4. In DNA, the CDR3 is TGTGCCAGCAGCTTGCTAGCGGGGAAGGAGCAGTACTTC. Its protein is CASSLLAGKEQYF.

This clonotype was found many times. CDR3 in DNA: TGTGCCAGCAGTTCCCCGGACCGCACGAGAGGCTACACCTTC. Protein: CASSSPDRTRGYTF. V is TRBV28 and J is TRBJ1-2; D is unclear. V dropped 4 bases and J dropped 8 bases, with 17 bases sitting between them. This CDR3 has 14 amino acids. Germline V gene lookup returns CDR1 MDHEN and CDR2 SYDVKM.

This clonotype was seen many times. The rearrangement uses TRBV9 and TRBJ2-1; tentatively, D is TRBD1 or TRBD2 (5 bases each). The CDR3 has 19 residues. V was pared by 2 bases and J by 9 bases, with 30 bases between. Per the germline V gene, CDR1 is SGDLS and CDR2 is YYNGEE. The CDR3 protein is CASSVTGTLEQFVGLEQFF. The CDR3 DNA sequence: TGTGCCAGCAGCGTCACCGGGACCTTAGAACAGTTCGTGGGGCTTGAGCAGTTCTTC.

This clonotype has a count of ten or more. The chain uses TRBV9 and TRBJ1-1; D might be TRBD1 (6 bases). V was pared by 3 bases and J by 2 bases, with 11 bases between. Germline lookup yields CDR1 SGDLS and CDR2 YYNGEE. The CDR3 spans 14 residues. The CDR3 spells CASSGGQINTEAFF. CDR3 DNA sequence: TGTGCCAGCAGCGGTGGACAGATTAACACTGAAGCTTTCTTT.

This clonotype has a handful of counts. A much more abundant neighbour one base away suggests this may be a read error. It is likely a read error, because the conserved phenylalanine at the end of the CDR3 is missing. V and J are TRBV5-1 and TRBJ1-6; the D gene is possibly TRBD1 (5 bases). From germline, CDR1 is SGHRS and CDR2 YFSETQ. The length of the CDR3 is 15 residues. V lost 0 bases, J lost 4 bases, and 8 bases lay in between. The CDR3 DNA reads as TGCGCCAGCAGCTTGGCCCCAGGGTATAATTCACCCCTCCACCTT. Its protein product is CASSLAPGYNSPLHL.

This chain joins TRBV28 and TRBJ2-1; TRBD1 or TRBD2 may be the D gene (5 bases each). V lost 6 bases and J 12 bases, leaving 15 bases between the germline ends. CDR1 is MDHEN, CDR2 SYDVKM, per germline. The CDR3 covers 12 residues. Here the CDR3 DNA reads TGTGCCAGCAGCTTACGGGGCTCCCCGCAGTTCTTC. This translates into CASSLRGSPQFF.

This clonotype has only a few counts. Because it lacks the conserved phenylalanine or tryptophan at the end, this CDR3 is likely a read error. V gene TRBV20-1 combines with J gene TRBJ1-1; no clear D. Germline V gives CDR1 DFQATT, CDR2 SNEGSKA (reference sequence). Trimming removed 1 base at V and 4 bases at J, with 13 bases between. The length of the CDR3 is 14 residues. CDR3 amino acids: CSARGSLASTEAFY. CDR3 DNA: TGCAGTGCTAGAGGCTCGCTGGCGTCCACTGAAGCTTTCTAT.

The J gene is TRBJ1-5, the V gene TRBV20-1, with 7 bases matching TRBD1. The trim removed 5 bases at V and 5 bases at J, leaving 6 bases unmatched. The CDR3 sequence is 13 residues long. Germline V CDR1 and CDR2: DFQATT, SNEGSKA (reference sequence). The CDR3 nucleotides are TGCAGTGCTGGACTAGACAGGGATCAGCCCCAGCATTTT. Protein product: CSAGLDRDQPQHF.

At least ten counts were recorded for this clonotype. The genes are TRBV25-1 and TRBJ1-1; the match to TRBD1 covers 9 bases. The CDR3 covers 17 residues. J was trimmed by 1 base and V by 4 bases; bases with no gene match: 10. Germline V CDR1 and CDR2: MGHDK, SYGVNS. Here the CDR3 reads CASSVLGTGRQNTEAFF. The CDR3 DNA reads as TGTGCCAGCAGTGTCTTGGGGACAGGGAGACAGAACACTGAAGCTTTCTTT.

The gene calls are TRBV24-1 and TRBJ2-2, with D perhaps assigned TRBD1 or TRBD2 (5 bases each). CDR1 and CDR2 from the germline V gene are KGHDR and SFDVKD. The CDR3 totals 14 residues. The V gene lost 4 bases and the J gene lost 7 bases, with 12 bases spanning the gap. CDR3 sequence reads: CATSDQWGIGELFF. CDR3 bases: TGTGCCACCAGTGACCAATGGGGGATCGGGGAGCTGTTTTTT.

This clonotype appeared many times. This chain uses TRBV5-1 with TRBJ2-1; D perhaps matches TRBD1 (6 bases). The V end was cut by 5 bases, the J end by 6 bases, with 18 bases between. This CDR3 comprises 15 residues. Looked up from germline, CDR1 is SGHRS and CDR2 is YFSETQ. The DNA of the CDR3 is TGCGCCAGCAGTAGTTTGGGGGCCGCCGTCAATGAGCAGTTCTTC. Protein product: CASSSLGAAVNEQFF. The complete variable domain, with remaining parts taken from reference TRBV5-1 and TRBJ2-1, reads KAGVTQTPRYLIKTRGQQVTLSCSPISGHRSVSWYQQTPGQGLQFLFEYFSETQRNKGNFPGRFSGRQFSNSRSEMNVSTLELGDSALYLCASSSLGAAVNEQFFGPGTRLTVL.

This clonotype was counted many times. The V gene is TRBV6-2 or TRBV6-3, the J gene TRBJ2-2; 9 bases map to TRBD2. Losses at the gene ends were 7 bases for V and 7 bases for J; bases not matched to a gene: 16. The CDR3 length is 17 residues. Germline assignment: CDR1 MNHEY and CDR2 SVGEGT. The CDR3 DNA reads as TGTGCCAGCACTGACCCTTTTAGCGGGGGCCCCCTCGGGGAGCTGTTTTTT. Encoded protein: CASTDPFSGGPLGELFF.

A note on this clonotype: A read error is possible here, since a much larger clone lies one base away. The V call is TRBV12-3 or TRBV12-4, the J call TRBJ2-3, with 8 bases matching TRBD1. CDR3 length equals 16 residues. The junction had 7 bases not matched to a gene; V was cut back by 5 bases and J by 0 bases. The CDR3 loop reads CASSQDRGPSTDTQYF. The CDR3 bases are TGTGCCAGCAGTCAAGACAGGGGCCCTAGCACAGATACGCAGTATTTT.